This T cell receptor beta chain was captured in a study of vaccination effects on CD4 cells after COVID-19. At the level of the study: Each participant was administered two doses of either the BNT162b2 or the mRNA-1273 vaccine.

Under the ViraFEST assay, PBMC were stimulated with viral peptide pools so that antigen-specific CD4+ T cells expanded. Sequencing was performed afterwards. Cultured cells yielded isolated CD4+ T cells after less than 11 days. Vaccine recipients, nucleocapsid antibody negative, had no prior SARS-CoV-2 infection. Half of the medium was exchanged for IL-2 medium on both days 3 and 7. In the case of this clone: Its antigen remains unidentified.

Findings and caveats of the study: In the late period after vaccination, infection- and vaccine-induced clones contracted markedly. Few convalescent patients and no early post-infection timepoints were included in the study.

Some clones are missing from TCRdb's copy, which holds only in-frame ones; the method was immunoSEQ multiplex PCR. This sample has about 68,000 clones, with 80% found just once. The CDR3 is 11 amino acids. Germline V gene lookup returns CDR1 MNHEY and CDR2 SVGAGI. Trimming cost V 8 bases and J 6 bases, with 9 bases left between them. The origin of this receptor is a human donor who received a COVID-19 vaccine. The gene calls are TRBV6-5 and TRBJ2-3; no clear D. Sequenced here: CD4+ T cells from PBMCs cultured with SARS-CoV-2 spike peptides, sampled before COVID-19 vaccination. CDR3 residues: CASRTGDTQYF. Here the CDR3 DNA reads TGTGCCAGCCGAACCGGCGATACGCAGTATTTT.